Below, 18 T cell receptor beta chains from the same sample are listed, as sequenced in a study of blood T cell repertoires in COVID-19. Using immunoSEQ multiplex PCR, the repertoire was profiled, and TCRdb retains in-frame clones only, with some absent. The sample has 200,000 to 250,000 clones; 85% to 90% are singletons. The sample was peripheral blood. These receptors were collected from a man aged 25-45 years with COVID-19, enrolled during active disease.

This sequence joins TRBV5-4 and TRBJ2-7; unclear D gene. Trimming took off 5 bases at V and 1 base at J, with 7 bases between the two ends. The CDR3 covers 12 residues. The V gene's germline CDR1 is SGHNT and CDR2 YYREEE (reference sequence). In DNA, the CDR3 is TGTGCCAGCAGGCTAGGATCCTACGAGCAGTACTTC. Protein sequence: CASRLGSYEQYF.

This chain uses TRBV2 with TRBJ1-5, with 8 bases that match TRBD1. The CDR3 contains 15 residues. The germline CDR1 and CDR2 sequences are SNHLY and FYNNEI. After removal of 7 bases from V and 4 bases from J, the junction contained 9 bases not matched to a gene. CDR3 amino acids: CASTPDRVLNQPQHF. The CDR3 DNA is TGTGCCAGCACTCCGGACAGGGTATTAAATCAGCCCCAGCATTTT.

The rearrangement joins TRBV6-7 to TRBJ2-2, with D perhaps TRBD1 (5 bases). TRBV6-7 is an ORF, with its function uncertain. V lost 0 bases and J lost 5, with 10 bases in between. The CDR3 covers 15 residues. The chain's CDR3 is CASSYSIQATGELFF. CDR3 bases: TGTGCCAGCAGTTACTCGATACAGGCGACCGGGGAGCTGTTTTTT.

The chain is built from TRBV7-2 and TRBJ2-2; D not resolved. The CDR3 is made up of 13 amino acids. In germline, CDR1 is SGHTA, CDR2 FQGNSA. V was shortened by 2 bases and J by 5 bases, with 6 bases between the two germline ends. For the CDR3, the DNA is TGTGCCAGCAGCTTACCCTTAACCGGGGAGCTGTTTTTT. Its translation: CASSLPLTGELFF.

The rearrangement links TRBV27 to TRBJ2-5, with D possibly matching TRBD1 (6 bases). The CDR3 sequence is 13 residues long. The germline gives CDR1 MNHEY, CDR2 SMNVEV (reference sequence). With 5 bases removed from V and 4 bases from J, the gap between germline ends came to 11 bases. CDR3 protein: CASSPGTRETQYF. For the CDR3, the DNA is TGTGCCAGCAGTCCCGGGACACGAGAGACCCAGTACTTC.

This clone has just a few counts. V is TRBV5-1 and J is TRBJ2-4; 9 nucleotides match TRBD2. This CDR3 spans 17 amino acids. The J segment lost 4 bases and the V segment lost 0 bases, leaving 8 bases of the junction unmatched. Germline values: CDR1 SGHRS, CDR2 YFSETQ. In DNA, the CDR3 is TGCGCCAGCAGCTTGGGAGGTAGCGGGGGTTTAAAAAACATTCAGTACTTC. This sequence encodes CASSLGGSGGLKNIQYF.

The rearrangement joins TRBV6-1 to TRBJ1-1; 8 bases are shared with TRBD1. The germline V gene encodes CDR1 MNHNS and CDR2 SASEGT. V shed 3 bases and J 10 bases; nucleotides not matched to a gene: 1. The CDR3 has 11 amino acids. The CDR3 sequence: CASSDRGRAFF. For the CDR3, the DNA is TGTGCCAGCAGTGACAGGGGGCGAGCTTTCTTT.

The V gene is TRBV4-2, the J gene TRBJ2-3; no reliable D call. Trimming removed 0 bases from V and 2 bases from J, with 3 bases in between. The CDR3 extends over 13 amino acids. Germline CDR1 is LGHNA and CDR2 is YNFKEQ. In DNA, the CDR3 is TGTGCCAGCAGCCAAGAGGCCACAGATACGCAGTATTTT. It yields the protein CASSQEATDTQYF.

This chain connects TRBV2 to TRBJ1-5, with 8 bases identical to TRBD1. CDR1 and CDR2 (germline): SNHLY, FYNNEI. The CDR3 is 15 residues long. After removal of 8 bases from V and 5 bases from J, the junction contained 11 bases not matched to a gene. CDR3 DNA: TGTGCCAGCTCGACCCCCAGGGGGCGTGATCAGCCCCAGCATTTT. It encodes CASSTPRGRDQPQHF.

The chain carries TRBV28 and TRBJ2-2, with D possibly being TRBD1 (5 bases). The CDR3 covers 13 residues. Trimming shortened V by 4 bases and J by 4 bases, and 7 bases separated the two germline ends. CDR1 and CDR2 (germline): MDHEN, SYDVKM. The CDR3 spells CASSSRVTGELFF. Here the CDR3 DNA reads TGTGCCAGCAGTTCCAGGGTCACCGGGGAGCTGTTTTTT.

The CDR3 DNA follows: TGTGCCAGCAGCAATCTACCGAACGGACACCGAAACTGGAATTCACCCCTCCACTTT. Translation: CASSNLPNGHRNWNSPLHF. This chain joins TRBV21-1 and TRBJ1-6; the table's D gene call, TRBD1, was not cross checked with the DNA. TRBV21-1 is noted as a pseudogene. This CDR3 is built from 19 residues.

In its sample, this clone was seen a few times. The chain combines TRBV5-1 with TRBJ1-6, with TRBD1 matching 8 bases. Germline CDR1 SGHRS, CDR2 YFSETQ. The V segment lost 4 bases and the J segment 10 bases; nucleotides outside the gene matches: 7. CDR3 length: 14 amino acids. This CDR3 reads CASSPDRDRSPLHF. CDR3 nucleotides: TGCGCCAGCAGCCCGGACAGGGACAGGTCACCCCTCCACTTT.

This chain joins TRBV27 and TRBJ2-7, with 7 nucleotides matching TRBD2. The germline V gene encodes CDR1 MNHEY and CDR2 SMNVEV (reference sequence). The J segment lost 3 bases and the V segment lost 7 bases, leaving 3 bases of the junction unmatched. There are 12 residues in the CDR3. CDR3 region: CASKGGSYEQYF. Written as DNA, the CDR3 is TGTGCCAGCAAGGGAGGGAGCTACGAGCAGTACTTC.

This chain connects TRBV27 to TRBJ1-5, with D unclear. CDR3 length: 16 amino acids. V was pared by 3 bases and J by 0 bases, with 12 bases between. The germline V gene encodes CDR1 MNHEY and CDR2 SMNVEV (reference sequence). CDR3 residues: CASSLVADLSNQPQHF. Written as DNA, the CDR3 is TGTGCCAGCAGTTTGGTAGCTGACCTTAGCAATCAGCCCCAGCATTTT.

This rearrangement joins TRBV29-1 to TRBJ2-1; unclear D gene. Germline assignment: CDR1 SQVTM and CDR2 ANQGSEA. This CDR3 has 15 amino acids. Trimming shortened V by 0 bases and J by 0 bases, and 9 bases separated the two germline ends. The CDR3 protein is CSVEETPDSYNEQFF. Written as DNA, the CDR3 is TGCAGCGTTGAAGAAACACCCGACTCCTACAATGAGCAGTTCTTC.

J is TRBJ1-2 and V is TRBV6-5; D uncertain. The CDR3 is 14 residues long. Germline loops: CDR1 MNHEY, CDR2 SVGAGI. Trimming pared 2 bases from V and 1 base from J, leaving 8 bases between. CDR3 coding DNA: TGTGCCAGCAGTTACGGGCCCAGTAACTATGGCTACACCTTC. Protein: CASSYGPSNYGYTF.

The chain has TRBV7-9 and TRBJ1-1, with 7 bases fitting TRBD1. V dropped 3 bases and J dropped 4; count of bases not matched to a gene: 8. The CDR3 is 15 amino acids. Germline CDR1 reads SEHNR; CDR2 reads FQNEAQ (reference sequence). This CDR3 reads CASSFYRGGGTEAFF. CDR3 DNA sequence: TGTGCCAGCAGCTTTTACAGGGGTGGAGGCACTGAAGCTTTCTTT.

CDR3 nucleotides: TGCAGTGCTAGTCCAGGGTATTCACCCCTCCACTTT. Translating gives CSASPGYSPLHF. The genes are TRBV20-1 and TRBJ1-6, with D tentatively TRBD1 (5 bases). Trimming removed 3 bases from V and 8 bases from J, with 8 bases in between. CDR3 length: 12 residues. Germline values: CDR1 DFQATT, CDR2 SNEGSKA (reference sequence).